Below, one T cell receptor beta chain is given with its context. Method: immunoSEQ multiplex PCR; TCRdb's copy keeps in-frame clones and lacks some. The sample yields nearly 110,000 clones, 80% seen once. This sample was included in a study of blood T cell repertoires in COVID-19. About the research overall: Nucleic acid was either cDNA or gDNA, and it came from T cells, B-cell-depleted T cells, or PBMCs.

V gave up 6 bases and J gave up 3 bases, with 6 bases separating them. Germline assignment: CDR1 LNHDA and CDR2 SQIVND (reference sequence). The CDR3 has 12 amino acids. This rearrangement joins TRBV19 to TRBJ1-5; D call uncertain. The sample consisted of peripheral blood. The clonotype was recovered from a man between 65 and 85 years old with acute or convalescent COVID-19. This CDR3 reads CASSPLNQPQHF. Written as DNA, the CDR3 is TGTGCCAGTAGCCCCCTCAATCAGCCCCAGCATTTT.